This T cell receptor beta chain was documented in a study of beta chain features in type 1 diabetes. Study context: Patient and healthy donor groups were alike in age, gender and cell yields. The study's findings and limits: Researchers could not determine here whether HLA type influences TCRB rearrangement.

Staining for CD45RO/CCR7/CD25/CD127/CD95/CD27 allowed sorting of CD4+ naive, central memory, regulatory and stem cell-like memory cells. Each sorted fraction was over 95% pure. Of the isolated RNA, all was reverse transcribed, and so the sequenced material was expressed TCRB transcripts. This table comes from immunoSEQ multiplex PCR, and its TCRdb copy is limited to in-frame clones, with some not included. The sample lists some 410,000 clones; 11% to 15% were seen once. In its sample, this clone was seen a few times. Its antigen is unknown. CDR3 length: 16 amino acids. The sequence derives from a man aged 30-40 years in good health. This chain joins TRBV21-1 and TRBJ2-1. TRBV21-1 is reported as a pseudogene. The sequencing input was naive CD4+ T cells from blood. The CDR3 region has the DNA TGTGCCAGGGCTAGGGCGTCCCTGCGAACCTACAATGAGCAGTTCTTC. Translation gives CARARASLRTYNEQFF.